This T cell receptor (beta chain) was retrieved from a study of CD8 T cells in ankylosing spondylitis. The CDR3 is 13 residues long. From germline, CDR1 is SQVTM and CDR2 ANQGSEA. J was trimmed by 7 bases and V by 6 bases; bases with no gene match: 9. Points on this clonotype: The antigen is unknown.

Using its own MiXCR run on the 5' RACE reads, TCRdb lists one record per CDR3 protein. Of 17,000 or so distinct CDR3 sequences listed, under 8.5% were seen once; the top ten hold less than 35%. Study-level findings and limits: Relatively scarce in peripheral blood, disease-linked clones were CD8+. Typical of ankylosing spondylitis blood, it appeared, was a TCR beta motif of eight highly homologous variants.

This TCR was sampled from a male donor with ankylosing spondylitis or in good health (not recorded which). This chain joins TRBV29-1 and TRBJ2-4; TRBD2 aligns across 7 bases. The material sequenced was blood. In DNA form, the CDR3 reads TGCAGCGTGGGTGGTAGGGAGGGGAACATTCAGTACTTC. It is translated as CSVGGREGNIQYF.